Below, 6 T cell receptor beta chains from the same sample are listed, as sequenced in a study of blood T cell repertoires in COVID-19. Libraries were prepared by immunoSEQ multiplex PCR; TCRdb keeps only in-frame clonotypes and omits some of them. This table holds 350,000 to 450,000 clones, around 87% found once. Specimen: peripheral blood. The receptors were sampled from an older woman with COVID-19, enrolled during active disease.

The count of this clone is one. V is TRBV10-1 and J is TRBJ1-1; 7 bases agree with TRBD1. Germline CDR1 reads WNHNN; CDR2 reads SYGVQD (reference sequence). The CDR3 covers 13 residues. Germline trimming cut 5 bases from V and 4 bases from J; bases unmatched to any gene: 4. Written as DNA, the CDR3 is TGCGCCAGCAGTAGAGGGACAGCCACTGAAGCTTTCTTT. It translates to CASSRGTATEAFF.

The chain carries TRBV10-3 and TRBJ2-2, with 10 bases identical to TRBD1. Germline assignment: CDR1 ENHRY and CDR2 SYGVKD. V shed 6 bases, J shed 5 bases, and the junction held 0 bases outside the gene matches. The CDR3 is 13 amino acids. The CDR3 DNA reads TGTGCCATCAGGGGACAGGGGACCGGGGAGCTGTTTTTT. Residues: CAIRGQGTGELFF.

The chain is built from TRBV10-3 and TRBJ1-2; 9 positions agree with TRBD1. The V and J ends lost 0 bases and 6 bases, in that order; junction bases with no gene match: 11. The CDR3 loop spans 17 amino acids. CDR1 is ENHRY and CDR2 is SYGVKD in the germline V gene. CDR3 amino acids: CAISESLSGQGFNGYTF. As DNA, the CDR3 is TGTGCCATCAGTGAGTCGCTTAGTGGACAGGGGTTTAATGGCTACACCTTC.

The chain recombines TRBV7-2 with TRBJ1-4; the match to TRBD1 covers 9 bases. V trimming: 5 bases; J trimming: 8 bases; junction bases outside the gene matches: 6. The length of the CDR3 is 14 residues. CDR1 and CDR2 (germline): SGHTA, FQGNSA. CDR3 bases: TGTGCCAGCAGCGAACAGGGGGCTCGGGAAAAACTGTTTTTT. Residues: CASSEQGAREKLFF.

J is TRBJ1-2 and V is TRBV19; 9 nucleotides agree with TRBD1. Germline V gives CDR1 LNHDA, CDR2 SQIVND (reference sequence). The CDR3 has 15 residues. V trimming: 6 bases; J trimming: 11 bases; junction bases outside the gene matches: 16. CDR3 sequence reads: CASSSRDREAIGYTF. The CDR3 nucleotides read TGTGCCAGTAGCAGCCGGGACAGGGAGGCGATTGGGTACACCTTC.

This chain joins TRBV10-3 and TRBJ2-1; tentatively, D is TRBD2 (7 bases). There are 14 residues in the CDR3. The ends were cut back, 5 bases at V and 0 bases at J, with 8 bases in the middle. Germline CDR1 is ENHRY and CDR2 is SYGVKD. The chain's CDR3 is CAISRGASYNEQFF. The CDR3 DNA sequence: TGTGCCATCAGTCGGGGGGCCTCCTACAATGAGCAGTTCTTC.